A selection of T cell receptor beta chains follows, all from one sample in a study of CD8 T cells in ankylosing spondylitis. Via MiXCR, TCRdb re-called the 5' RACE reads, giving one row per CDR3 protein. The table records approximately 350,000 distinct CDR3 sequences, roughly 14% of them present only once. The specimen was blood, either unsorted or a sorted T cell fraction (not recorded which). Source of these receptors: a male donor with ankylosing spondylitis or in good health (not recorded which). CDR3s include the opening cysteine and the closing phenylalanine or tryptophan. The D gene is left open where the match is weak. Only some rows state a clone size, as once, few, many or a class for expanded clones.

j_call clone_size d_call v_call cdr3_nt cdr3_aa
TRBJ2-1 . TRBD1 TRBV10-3 TGTGCCATCAGTGAGCCCCGACAGGGAAGGTCCTCGTTACCACACAATGAGCAGTTCTTC CAISEPRQGRSSLPHNEQFF
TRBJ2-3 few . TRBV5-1 TGCGCCAGCAGCCAAGAGGGACCCCGGTGGGAGTATTTT CASSQEGPRWEYF
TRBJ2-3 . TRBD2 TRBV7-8 TGTGCCAGCAGCTTAGCAGCCCTAGCGGGAGTCGGTACGCAGTATTTT CASSLAALAGVGTQYF
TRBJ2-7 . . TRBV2 TGTGCCAGCAGAGTCCTTATCCCCGAAGGTTACGAGCAGTACTTC CASRVLIPEGYEQYF
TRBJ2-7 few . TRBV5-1 TGCGCCAGCAGCTTGGACAGGGAAGGGTACGAGCAGTACTTC CASSLDREGYEQYF
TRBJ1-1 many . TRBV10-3 TGTGCCATCAGTTACAGGGAGAACACTGAAGCTTTCTTT CAISYRENTEAFF
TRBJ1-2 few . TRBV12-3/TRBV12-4 TGTGCCAGCAGTTTCGGACGGTCAAATCGCTACACCTTC CASSFGRSNRYTF
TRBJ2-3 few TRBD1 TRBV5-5 TGTGCCAGCAGCTCAACCGGGACAGGGAGAGATACGCAGTATTTT CASSSTGTGRDTQYF
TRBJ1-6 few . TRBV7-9 TGTGCCAGCAGCGACGACCAAAAAGGGTCCTATAATTCACCCCTCCACTTT CASSDDQKGSYNSPLHF
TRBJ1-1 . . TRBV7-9 TGTGCCAGCAGCTTAGTGGACAAGCGGAACACTGAAGCTTTCTTT CASSLVDKRNTEAFF
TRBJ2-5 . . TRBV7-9 TGTGCCAGCAGCCCAACGGGACACGGGGGGACCCAGTACTTC CASSPTGHGGTQYF
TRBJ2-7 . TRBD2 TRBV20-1 TGCAGTGCTAGGCCCGGGGAGGGGAACTACGAGCAGTACTTC CSARPGEGNYEQYF